The 2 T cell receptor beta chains in this list originate from one sample, sequenced in a study of shared clonotypes between healthy human individuals. Method: immunoSEQ multiplex PCR; TCRdb's copy keeps in-frame clones and lacks some. Here the sample spans nearly 2 million clones, about 95% being singletons. In the naive CD8 group, cells lacked CD45RO and were positively selected for CCR7, so terminally differentiated effector memory CD45RA+ cells were left out. Sequenced: naive CD8+ T cells sorted from blood. The receptors come from a young man in good health.

This clone appeared a single time. This chain links TRBV28 with TRBJ1-2, with 8 bases identical to TRBD1. The V segment lost 4 bases and the J segment 6 bases; nucleotides outside the gene matches: 7. Per the germline V gene, CDR1 is MDHEN and CDR2 is SYDVKM. The CDR3 sequence is 14 residues long. The CDR3 spells CASSWNRGKDGYTF. The CDR3 coding sequence is TGTGCCAGCAGTTGGAACAGGGGGAAGGATGGCTACACCTTC.

The V and J genes are TRBV19 and TRBJ2-3; 11 nucleotides align to TRBD2. The CDR3 is 16 amino acids. Germline trimming cut 8 bases from V and 3 bases from J; bases unmatched to any gene: 10. Germline CDR1 LNHDA, CDR2 SQIVND (reference sequence). In DNA, the CDR3 is TGTGCCAGTCCACTTTTTAGACTAGCGGGGACAGATACGCAGTATTTT. Translation: CASPLFRLAGTDTQYF.